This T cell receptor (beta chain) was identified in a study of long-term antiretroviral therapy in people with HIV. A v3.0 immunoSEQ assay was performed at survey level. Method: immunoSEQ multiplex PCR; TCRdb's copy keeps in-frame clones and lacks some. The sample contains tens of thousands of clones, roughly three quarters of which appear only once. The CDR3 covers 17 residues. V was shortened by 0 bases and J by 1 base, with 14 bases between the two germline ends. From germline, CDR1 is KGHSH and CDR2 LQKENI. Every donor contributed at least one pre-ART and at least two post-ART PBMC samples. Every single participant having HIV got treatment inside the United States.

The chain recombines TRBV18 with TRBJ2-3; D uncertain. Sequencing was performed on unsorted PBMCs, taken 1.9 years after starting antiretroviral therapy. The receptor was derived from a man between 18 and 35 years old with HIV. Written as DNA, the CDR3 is TGTGCCAGCTCACCACCTGCGCGTACACTCGGCACAGATACGCAGTATTTT. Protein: CASSPPARTLGTDTQYF.